The 21 T cell receptor beta chains below come from one sample, sequenced in a study of blood T cell repertoires in COVID-19. Profiled with immunoSEQ multiplex PCR; TCRdb holds only in-frame clones, not every one. The table lists tens of thousands of clones, about 87% of them singletons, with 9.1% in the top ten. The source material was peripheral blood. All receptors derive from a human donor in a cohort sampled during active COVID-19.

V and J are TRBV6-1 and TRBJ1-3; 7 positions match TRBD1. This CDR3 contains 17 residues. V lost 2 bases, J lost 2 bases, and 9 bases stayed unmatched. Germline CDR1 is MNHNS and CDR2 is SASEGT. CDR3 nucleotide sequence: TGTGCCAGCAGTGAACGGTTGACAGGGTGGCCTGGAAACACCATATATTTT. Its protein product is CASSERLTGWPGNTIYF.

The table lists this clone with a few counts. The chain uses TRBV12-5 and TRBJ1-5; 11 positions match TRBD1. There are 15 residues in the CDR3. In germline, CDR1 is LGHNT, CDR2 FRNRAP. V gave up 6 bases and J gave up 4 bases; unmatched junction bases: 5. In nucleotides, the CDR3 is TGTGCTAGTGGCTCGGACAGGGGGCGAAATCAGCCCCAGCATTTT. It specifies CASGSDRGRNQPQHF.

The V gene is TRBV12-3 or TRBV12-4, the J gene TRBJ2-7, with D possibly being TRBD2 (6 bases). V lost 2 bases and J lost 6, with 11 bases in between. This CDR3 has 13 amino acids. The CDR3 sequence is CASSLSGGSEQYF. CDR3 nucleotides: TGTGCCAGCAGTTTATCAGGAGGGAGCGAGCAGTACTTC.

This chain joins TRBV6-5 and TRBJ1-2, with 8 bases lining up with TRBD1. V lost 7 bases to trimming and J lost 6 bases; unmatched junction nucleotides: 4. Germline V gene lookup returns CDR1 MNHEY and CDR2 SVGAGI. CDR3 length equals 12 residues. This CDR3 reads CASKGQEDGYTF. For the CDR3, the DNA is TGTGCCAGCAAGGGACAGGAGGATGGCTACACCTTC.

This chain connects TRBV7-2 to TRBJ1-3; perhaps TRBD1 as D (5 bases). Germline CDR1 and CDR2: SGHTA and FQGNSA. V gave up 6 bases and J gave up 3 bases, with 12 bases separating them. The CDR3 contains 14 residues. The CDR3 nucleotides read TGTGCCAGCAGGCCACAGGTCCATGGAAACACCATATATTTT. The encoded protein is CASRPQVHGNTIYF. The full variable domain, with the rest looked up from reference TRBV7-2 and TRBJ1-3, is GAGVSQSPSNKVTEKGKDVELRCDPISGHTALYWYRQSLGQGLEFLIYFQGNSAPDKSGLPSDRFSAERTGGSVSTLTIQRTQQEDSAVYLCASRPQVHGNTIYFGEGSWLTVV.

This sequence joins TRBV6-5 and TRBJ2-7; D call uncertain. The V gene's germline CDR1 is MNHEY and CDR2 SVGAGI. CDR3 size: 15 residues. V was clipped by 7 bases and J by 3 bases, with 19 bases between them. The CDR3 bases are TGTGCCAGCAAGGAGTCGGTCCTCAACATCTACGAGCAGTACTTC. It specifies CASKESVLNIYEQYF.

V is TRBV5-6 and J is TRBJ2-3; 14 bases agree with TRBD2. CDR1 and CDR2 from the germline V gene are SGHDT and YYEEEE. This CDR3 contains 16 residues. V gave up 5 bases and J gave up 4 bases; unmatched junction bases: 6. Here the CDR3 DNA reads TGTGCCAGCAGTTCTCGACTAGCGGGGGGGTCAGATACGCAGTATTTT. It yields the protein CASSSRLAGGSDTQYF.

V usage is TRBV6-6 and J usage is TRBJ1-5; 9 nucleotides agree with TRBD1. The J segment lost 7 bases and the V segment lost 5 bases, leaving 6 bases of the junction unmatched. The length of the CDR3 is 14 residues. Germline V gene sequence: CDR1 MNHNY, CDR2 SVGAGI (reference sequence). The chain's CDR3 is CASSRRQGGQPQHF. The CDR3 DNA is TGTGCCAGCAGTAGAAGACAGGGGGGCCAGCCCCAGCATTTT.

The V and J genes are TRBV2 and TRBJ2-3; 9 nucleotides line up with TRBD2. Germline V CDR1 and CDR2: SNHLY, FYNNEI. V lost 2 bases and J lost 5; bases outside the gene matches: 8. CDR3 length: 16 amino acids. CDR3 residues: CASSERREGLVDTQYF. The DNA for the CDR3 is TGTGCCAGCAGTGAAAGGCGGGAGGGCCTGGTAGATACGCAGTATTTT.

In this sample, this clone turned up once. The chain carries TRBV9 and TRBJ1-4; the D is unclear. V was pared by 0 bases and J by 7 bases, with 19 bases between. Germline V gene sequence: CDR1 SGDLS, CDR2 YYNGEE. The CDR3 consists of 17 residues. CDR3 residues: CASSVGPVNSFSEKLFF. Written as DNA, the CDR3 is TGTGCCAGCAGCGTAGGGCCGGTAAACAGCTTTTCTGAAAAACTGTTTTTT.

CDR3 DNA sequence: TGCGCCAGCAGCCCAGGGGCCCGGGGAACCTGGGGGGGAGAGACCCAGTACTTC. It codes for CASSPGARGTWGGETQYF. The chain combines TRBV4-1 with TRBJ2-5; TRBD2 might be the D (7 bases). The germline CDR1 and CDR2 sequences are MGHRA and YSYEKL. The V and J ends lost 4 bases and 4 bases respectively, with 25 bases between them. This CDR3 is 18 amino acids long.

The V call is TRBV7-9, the J call TRBJ2-1; 11 bases match TRBD2. Germline CDR1 and CDR2: SEHNR and FQNEAQ (reference sequence). The V segment lost 7 bases and the J segment 4 bases; nucleotides outside the gene matches: 12. The CDR3 consists of 17 residues. CDR3 nucleotides: TGTGCCAGCACCGTACTCTACCTAGCGGGGGGATACAATGAGCAGTTCTTC. This sequence encodes CASTVLYLAGGYNEQFF.

This clone was recorded only once. The chain has TRBV24-1 and TRBJ2-2; TRBD1 is a possible D gene (5 bases). Germline lookup yields CDR1 KGHDR and CDR2 SFDVKD. The CDR3 sequence is 13 residues long. Trimming took 9 bases from V and 2 from J, leaving 9 bases between them. CDR3 coding DNA: TGTGCCACCGAACAGGCAAACACCGGGGAGCTGTTTTTT. Its protein product is CATEQANTGELFF.

The chain is built from TRBV6-5 and TRBJ1-3, with a weak D call TRBD1 (5 bases). Germline V gene lookup returns CDR1 MNHEY and CDR2 SVGAGI. Trimming stripped 0 bases from V and 5 bases from J, with 11 bases between. The length of the CDR3 is 15 residues. CDR3 region: CASSYSQGRRNTIYF. CDR3 in DNA: TGTGCCAGCAGTTACTCTCAGGGCCGGCGAAACACCATATATTTT.

V usage is TRBV23-1 and J usage is TRBJ2-5, with TRBD1 identical over 10 bases. TRBV23-1 is designated an ORF whose function remains uncertain. This CDR3 is 14 amino acids long. The ends lost 10 bases at V and 6 bases at J; junction bases unmatched: 11. This CDR3 reads CATYTGTGVKTQYF. The CDR3 DNA reads as TGCGCCACATACACCGGGACAGGGGTAAAGACCCAGTACTTC.

This chain joins TRBV7-2 and TRBJ1-1; D is possibly TRBD1 (5 bases). The germline V gene has CDR1 SGHTA and CDR2 FQGNSA. The CDR3 loop spans 14 amino acids. V lost 0 bases and J lost 6, with 11 bases in between. The CDR3 here is CASSLARQFSEAFF. The CDR3 region has the DNA TGTGCCAGCAGCTTAGCGCGACAGTTCTCTGAAGCTTTCTTT.

This clone has a single count. DNA for the CDR3: TGTGCCAGCAGCCAAACAGGGCCCAATGGCTACACCTTC. This gives the protein CASSQTGPNGYTF. This rearrangement joins TRBV6-2 or TRBV6-3 to TRBJ1-2; D is possibly TRBD1 (6 bases). Germline CDR1 and CDR2: MNHEY and SVGEGT. V was clipped by 6 bases and J by 6 bases, with 14 bases between them. The CDR3 is made up of 13 amino acids.

This clone was counted once. The rearrangement uses TRBV19 and TRBJ2-1; 9 positions agree with TRBD2. V shed 7 bases, J shed 0 bases, and the junction held 7 bases outside the gene matches. The CDR3 spans 16 residues. Looked up from germline, CDR1 is LNHDA and CDR2 is SQIVND (reference sequence). The CDR3: CASTSSGSRSYNEQFF. CDR3 bases: TGTGCCAGTACGAGTAGCGGGAGCCGCTCCTACAATGAGCAGTTCTTC. Full variable domain (rest looked up from reference TRBV19 and TRBJ2-1): DGGITQSPKYLFRKEGQNVTLSCEQNLNHDAMYWYRQDPGQGLRLIYYSQIVNDFQKGDIAEGYSVSREKKESFPLTVTSAQKNPTAFYLCASTSSGSRSYNEQFFGPGTRLTVL.

The chain combines TRBV28 with TRBJ1-2; the match to TRBD1 covers 9 bases. This CDR3 has 15 amino acids. The trim removed 6 bases at V and 8 bases at J, leaving 13 bases unmatched. Germline V gives CDR1 MDHEN, CDR2 SYDVKM. CDR3: CASSLTPTGGAGYTF. The CDR3 nucleotides are TGTGCCAGCAGCCTCACTCCCACAGGGGGCGCGGGCTACACCTTC.

The CDR3 spells CASSYGTRNEQFF. The CDR3 coding sequence is TGTGCCAGCAGCTATGGGACTCGGAATGAGCAGTTCTTC. This sequence joins TRBV6-2 or TRBV6-3 and TRBJ2-1; D is possibly TRBD2 (6 bases). This CDR3 contains 13 residues. Per germline, CDR1 MNHEY and CDR2 SVGEGT. V shed 6 bases and J shed 7 bases, with 13 bases lying between them.

This clone came up a few times. This chain uses TRBV7-2 with TRBJ2-7, with 7 bases matching TRBD2. This CDR3 has 15 amino acids. With 0 bases clipped from V and 6 bases from J, the junction kept 8 bases outside the gene matches. Germline assignment: CDR1 SGHTA and CDR2 FQGNSA. The CDR3 sequence: CASSLAGGSGSEQYF. DNA of the CDR3: TGTGCCAGCAGCTTAGCCGGCGGGAGCGGTTCCGAGCAGTACTTC.